Following are 21 T cell receptor beta chains from one sample sequenced in a study of CD8+CD57+ T cells in acquired aplastic anemia. Genomic DNA templated the TCR beta VDJ and CDR3 profiling. TCRdb called the reads again in MiXCR, with one record for every CDR3 protein. The sample carries 100,000 to 120,000 distinct CDR3 sequences, approximately 49% recorded once. What was sequenced was sorted CD4+, CD8+, or CD8+CD57+ T cells (not recorded which) from PBMCs. The receptor source for this set is a human donor in good health, serving as a control.

This rearrangement joins TRBV6-5 to TRBJ1-1; D is undetermined. Trimming pared 2 bases from V and 1 base from J, leaving 14 bases between. The V gene's germline CDR1 is MNHEY and CDR2 SVGAGI. The CDR3 spans 16 residues. CDR3 amino acids: CASSYETGTGNTEAFF. The CDR3, as DNA: TGTGCCAGCAGTTACGAGACGGGTACGGGGAACACTGAAGCTTTCTTT.

V gene TRBV15 combines with J gene TRBJ2-7; D is unresolved. CDR1 and CDR2 from the germline V gene are LNHNV and YYDKDF (reference sequence). CDR3 length: 13 residues. The V end lost 0 bases, the J end lost 6 bases, and 9 bases lay between the germline ends. CDR3 protein: CATSREPLSEQYV. The CDR3 DNA is TGTGCCACCAGCAGAGAACCACTTAGCGAGCAGTACGTC.

The rearrangement uses TRBV20-1 and TRBJ1-2; D gene uncertain. Trimming shortened V by 0 bases and J by 6 bases, and 17 bases separated the two germline ends. CDR3 length: 15 residues. Germline V CDR1 and CDR2: DFQATT, SNEGSKA (reference sequence). The CDR3 DNA reads as TGCAGTGCTAGAGAGGTCGGACGCAGGACCGATGGCTACACCTTC. This sequence encodes CSAREVGRRTDGYTF.

A few counts support this clonotype. The conserved phenylalanine or tryptophan is not found at the CDR3 terminus, so this likely reflects a read error. The chain uses TRBV2 and TRBJ1-2, with D maybe TRBD1 (5 bases). Looked up from germline, CDR1 is SNHLY and CDR2 is FYNNEI. The germline V and J ends were trimmed by 5 bases and 6 bases, with 16 bases remaining between them. The length of the CDR3 is 14 residues. The CDR3 sequence is CASSLFLGVDGYTL. The CDR3 nucleotides are TGTGCCAGCAGTTTATTCTTGGGGGTGGATGGCTACACCCTC.

The chain employs TRBV2 and TRBJ1-5, with D possibly matching TRBD1 (6 bases). Trimming left V 4 bases short and J 7 bases short, with 11 bases between. This CDR3 spans 13 amino acids. Germline CDR1 reads SNHLY; CDR2 reads FYNNEI. The CDR3 spells CASSAGEEQPQHF. The CDR3 nucleotides are TGTGCCAGCAGTGCAGGGGAGGAGCAGCCCCAGCATTTT.

V gene TRBV2 combines with J gene TRBJ1-5, with D maybe TRBD1 (6 bases). Germline loops: CDR1 SNHLY, CDR2 FYNNEI. Trimming took off 9 bases at V and 0 bases at J, with 12 bases between the two ends. The CDR3 has 14 amino acids. This CDR3 reads CASRGGYSNQPQHF. CDR3 coding DNA: TGTGCCAGTCGAGGGGGTTATAGCAATCAGCCCCAGCATTTT.

The chain uses TRBV4-1 and TRBJ2-1; 8 bases align to TRBD2. Germline V lookup: CDR1 MGHRA, CDR2 YSYEKL. The V and J ends lost 8 bases and 4 bases, in that order; junction bases with no gene match: 7. The CDR3 has 14 residues. CDR3 in DNA: TGCGCCAGCCGTAGCGGGGCCTCTTACAATGAGCAGTTCTTC. It yields the protein CASRSGASYNEQFF.

This clonotype appeared many times. The V and J genes are TRBV10-2 and TRBJ2-1; D ambiguous. The V and J ends lost 6 bases and 2 bases respectively, with 5 bases between them. CDR3 size: 12 residues. CDR1 is WSHSY and CDR2 is SAAADI in the germline V gene. CDR3 DNA: TGCGCCAGCAGGGACCCCTACAATGAGCAGTTCTTC. Translated: CASRDPYNEQFF.

This clonotype came up many times. The chain employs TRBV6-5 and TRBJ1-2; 10 bases are shared with TRBD1. The CDR3 runs 15 residues. V gave up 0 bases and J gave up 4 bases; unmatched junction bases: 2. Germline loops: CDR1 MNHEY, CDR2 SVGAGI. The CDR3 reads CASSYSGTGVYGYTF. DNA of the CDR3: TGTGCCAGCAGTTACTCCGGGACAGGGGTCTATGGCTACACCTTC.

The count of this clonotype is one. This chain joins TRBV9 and TRBJ2-7, with 8 bases matching TRBD1. V lost 5 bases to trimming and J lost 4 bases; unmatched junction nucleotides: 11. Germline V gene lookup returns CDR1 SGDLS and CDR2 YYNGEE. This CDR3 comprises 15 residues. CDR3 DNA sequence: TGTGCCAGCAGTGATGCAAGGACAGGGACATACGAGCAGTACTTC. Its protein product is CASSDARTGTYEQYF.

This clonotype was counted many times. The gene calls are TRBV5-4 and TRBJ2-1, with D perhaps matching TRBD1 (6 bases). Germline V gives CDR1 SGHNT, CDR2 YYREEE (reference sequence). The CDR3 spans 16 residues. Trimming cost V 2 bases and J 6 bases, with 18 bases left between them. DNA of the CDR3: TGTGCCAGCAGCTTTCGAGGGCAGGGGATGGGCAATGAGCAGTTCTTC. Its protein product is CASSFRGQGMGNEQFF. The whole variable domain, filled in from reference TRBV5-4 and TRBJ2-1, reads ETGVTQSPTHLIKTRGQQVTLRCSSQSGHNTVSWYQQALGQGPQFIFQYYREEENGRGNFPPRFSGLQFPNYSSELNVNALELDDSALYLCASSFRGQGMGNEQFFGPGTRLTVL.

This clonotype came up many times. This chain links TRBV14 with TRBJ2-3, with 7 bases matching TRBD1. J gave up 2 bases and V 4 bases, and 6 bases lay outside the gene matches. CDR1 and CDR2 (germline): SGHDN, FVKESK. The CDR3 has 15 residues. In nucleotides, the CDR3 is TGTGCCAGCAGCCCCGACAGGGTATTCACAGATACGCAGTATTTT. Its translation is CASSPDRVFTDTQYF.

The rearrangement joins TRBV29-1 to TRBJ2-5; D is unclear. This CDR3 is built from 11 residues. Germline CDR1 and CDR2: SQVTM and ANQGSEA. The CDR3 loop is CSWIIVGTQYF. In nucleotides, the CDR3 is TGCAGTTGGATTATAGTCGGGACCCAGTACTTC.

Of note for this clonotype: With a much larger clone just one base away, this may be a read error. The V and J genes are TRBV30 and TRBJ1-1, with D possibly TRBD1 on 6 matching bases. CDR1 and CDR2 (germline): GTSNPN, SVGIG (reference sequence). The CDR3 is 12 residues long. V lost 1 base and J lost 3, with 6 bases in between. Written as DNA, the CDR3 is TGTGCCTGGAGTGAGGGGGACACTGAAGCTTTCTTT. Protein sequence: CAWSEGDTEAFF.

Worth noting for this clonotype: Germline is not matched at one junction end, which may reflect a read error. J is TRBJ2-7 and V is TRBV25-1; D is tentatively TRBD1 or TRBD2 (5 bases each). The CDR3 length is 16 residues. Germline CDR1 is MGHDK and CDR2 is SYGVNS. CDR3 protein: CASSLSPTGSDSTRFF. The CDR3 DNA sequence: TGTGCCAGCAGTTTATCCCCCACGGGTAGCGACAGCACTCGATTCTTC.

The CDR3 DNA follows: TGTGCCAGTAGTATTATTGGCTCTGGGGCCAACGTCCTGACTTTC. Protein: CASSIIGSGANVLTF. V usage is TRBV19 and J usage is TRBJ2-6; D ambiguous. Germline CDR1 LNHDA, CDR2 SQIVND (reference sequence). This CDR3 comprises 15 residues. V lost 3 bases and J 0 bases, leaving 6 bases between the germline ends.

A few counts support this clonotype. The rearrangement joins TRBV19 to TRBJ2-3, with D unresolved. Per the germline V gene, CDR1 is LNHDA and CDR2 is SQIVND (reference sequence). The CDR3 extends over 14 amino acids. With 8 bases removed from V and 4 bases from J, the gap between germline ends came to 16 bases. CDR3 region: CASSLGQGSDTQYF. The CDR3 DNA reads TGTGCCAGTTCCTTAGGGCAAGGCTCAGATACGCAGTATTTT.

At least ten counts were recorded for this clonotype. The chain combines TRBV12-3 or TRBV12-4 with TRBJ2-3; 7 bases agree with TRBD1. The junction had 5 bases not matched to a gene; V was cut back by 3 bases and J by 2 bases. CDR3 length: 15 residues. CDR3 sequence reads: CASSFDRAITDTQYF. In DNA form, the CDR3 reads TGTGCCAGCAGTTTTGACAGGGCGATCACAGATACGCAGTATTTT.

The rearrangement uses TRBV25-1 and TRBJ1-1; the D is unclear. Trimming left V 5 bases short and J 3 bases short, with 16 bases between. Looked up from germline, CDR1 is MGHDK and CDR2 is SYGVNS. The CDR3 runs 15 residues. The CDR3 nucleotides are TGTGCCAGCAGTTTGGTTAGCGGGGTCGACACTGAAGCTTTCTTT. Translating it yields CASSLVSGVDTEAFF. The complete variable domain, with remaining parts taken from reference TRBV25-1 and TRBJ1-1, reads EADIYQTPRYLVIGTGKKITLECSQTMGHDKMYWYQQDPGMELHLIHYSYGVNSTEKGDLSSESTVSRIRTEHFPLTLESARPSHTSQYLCASSLVSGVDTEAFFGQGTRLTVV.

As to this clonotype: This likely comes from a read error, as the CDR3 has no conserved phenylalanine or tryptophan at its end. The DNA is omitted, as the CDR3 cannot be located on it reliably, and the CDR3 follows TCRdb's listing. The rearrangement links TRBV7-6 to TRBJ2-7; the D call TRBD2 from the table was never checked on the DNA. The CDR3 is made up of 16 amino acids, end residues included. The germline V gene has CDR1 SGHVS and CDR2 FNYEAQ. CDR3 sequence reads: CASSSGRQGLSYEQCL.

This clonotype has at least ten counts. This chain joins TRBV12-3 or TRBV12-4 and TRBJ1-1; possible D gene TRBD1, 5 bases. The CDR3 extends over 14 amino acids. With 6 bases removed from V and 9 bases from J, the gap between germline ends came to 20 bases. CDR3 in amino acids: CASSLSYWGMKAFF. CDR3 nucleotide sequence: TGTGCCAGCAGCCTGAGTTACTGGGGGATGAAAGCTTTCTTT.